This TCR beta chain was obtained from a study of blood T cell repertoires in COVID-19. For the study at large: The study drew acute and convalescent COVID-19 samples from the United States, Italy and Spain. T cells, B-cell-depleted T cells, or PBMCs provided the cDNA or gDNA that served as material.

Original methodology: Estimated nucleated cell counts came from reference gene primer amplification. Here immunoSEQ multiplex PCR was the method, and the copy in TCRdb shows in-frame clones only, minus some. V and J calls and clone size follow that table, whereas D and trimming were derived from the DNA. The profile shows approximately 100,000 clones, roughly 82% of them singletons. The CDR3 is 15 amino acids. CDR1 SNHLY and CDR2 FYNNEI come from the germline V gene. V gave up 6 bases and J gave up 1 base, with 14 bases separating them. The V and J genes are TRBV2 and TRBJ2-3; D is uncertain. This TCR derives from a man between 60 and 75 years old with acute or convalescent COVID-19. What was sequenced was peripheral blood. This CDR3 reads CASSEEPSRTDTQYF. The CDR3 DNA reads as TGTGCCAGCAGCGAGGAACCCTCGCGCACAGATACGCAGTATTTT. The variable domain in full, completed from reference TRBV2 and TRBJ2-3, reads EPEVTQTPSHQVTQMGQEVILRCVPISNHLYFYWYRQILGQKVEFLVSFYNNEISEKSEIFDDQFSVERPDGSNFTLKIRSTKLEDSAMYFCASSEEPSRTDTQYFGPGTRLTVL.